The 8 T cell receptor beta chains below all came from one sample that was sequenced in a study of T cells in Graves' hyperthyroidism and ophthalmopathy. RNA transcripts were the template for amplifying TCR beta CDR3 regions. A first-round RT-PCR of the TCR CDR3 used the HTBI primer set. TCRdb recomputed calls from the multiplex PCR reads with MiXCR, one row per CDR3 protein. Here the sample spans 500,000 to 600,000 distinct CDR3 sequences, around 20% being singletons. The sequenced material came from blood. The source of these receptors is a man aged 35-49 years with Graves' ophthalmopathy.

The rearrangement links TRBV5-1 to TRBJ2-1; D is perhaps TRBD2 (6 bases). V was pared by 0 bases and J by 2 bases, with 15 bases between. The germline gives CDR1 SGHRS, CDR2 YFSETQ. The CDR3 spans 17 residues. The CDR3 region has the DNA TGCGCCAGCAGCTTGGCCGAGGGGACTTATACCTACAATGAGCAGTTCTTC. This translates into CASSLAEGTYTYNEQFF.

As concerns this clonotype: This clone may be a read error of a much larger clone one base away. The V gene is TRBV7-9, the J gene TRBJ2-1, with TRBD1 as a possible D gene (5 bases). The CDR3 is 15 amino acids. V lost 3 bases and J 0 bases, leaving 9 bases between the germline ends. Germline values: CDR1 SEHNR, CDR2 FQNEAQ (reference sequence). Here the CDR3 reads CASSLRQYSYNEQFF. CDR3 DNA: TGTGCCAGCAGCTTGAGACAGTACTCCTACAATGAGCAGTTCTTC.

This rearrangement joins TRBV2 to TRBJ2-7; 9 bases align to TRBD2. This CDR3 region has 16 residues. CDR1 SNHLY and CDR2 FYNNEI come from the germline V gene. The V segment lost 4 bases and the J segment 5 bases; nucleotides outside the gene matches: 12. CDR3 DNA sequence: TGTGCCAGCAGTGGAGGCGGGAGGGCAAGGTTCCACGAGCAGTACTTC. It translates to CASSGGGRARFHEQYF.

This clonotype was picked up many times. V and J are TRBV7-3 and TRBJ2-3; 8 positions agree with TRBD2. In germline, CDR1 is SGHTA, CDR2 FQGTGA. The CDR3 is made up of 15 amino acids. With 5 bases clipped from V and 2 bases from J, the junction kept 6 bases outside the gene matches. The chain's CDR3 is CASSPSGRNTDTQYF. The CDR3 DNA follows: TGTGCCAGCAGCCCCAGCGGGAGAAACACAGATACGCAGTATTTT.

V gene TRBV20-1 combines with J gene TRBJ2-5; 13 bases line up with TRBD2. Germline CDR1 DFQATT, CDR2 SNEGSKA (reference sequence). This CDR3 has 15 residues. The CDR3 DNA is TGCAGGGCCGTGGGACTAGCGGGAATCCAAGAGACCCAGTACTTC. Amino acid sequence: CRAVGLAGIQETQYF.

This clonotype was detected many times. The chain uses TRBV2 and TRBJ2-4; unclear D gene. This CDR3 comprises 15 residues. The germline V gene encodes CDR1 SNHLY and CDR2 FYNNEI. Trimming took 6 bases from V and 6 from J, leaving 18 bases between them. The DNA of the CDR3 is TGTGCCAGCAGGGCCCTTGGCGCCCCTGGAAACATTCAGTACTTC. Amino acids: CASRALGAPGNIQYF. Based on the CDR3 plus reference TRBV2 and TRBJ2-4, the full variable domain is EPEVTQTPSHQVTQMGQEVILRCVPISNHLYFYWYRQILGQKVEFLVSFYNNEISEKSEIFDDQFSVERPDGSNFTLKIRSTKLEDSAMYFCASRALGAPGNIQYFGAGTRLSVL.

This rearrangement joins TRBV18 to TRBJ1-5, with 8 bases matching TRBD1. Germline loops: CDR1 KGHSH, CDR2 LQKENI. Trimming removed 3 bases from V and 4 bases from J; junction bases left unmatched: 8. This CDR3 is built from 16 residues. This CDR3 is CASSPLDRGTNQPQHF. CDR3 coding DNA: TGTGCCAGCTCACCTTTAGACAGGGGAACTAATCAGCCCCAGCATTTT.

This clonotype was seen ten or more times. The gene calls are TRBV7-9 and TRBJ1-2; 7 bases fit TRBD1. V dropped 4 bases and J dropped 6; count of bases not matched to a gene: 8. This CDR3 comprises 14 residues. The V gene's germline CDR1 is SEHNR and CDR2 FQNEAQ (reference sequence). Here the CDR3 DNA reads TGTGCCAGCAGCTCCCGACAGGGAAGAAATGGCTACACCTTC. Translation: CASSSRQGRNGYTF.